This TCR beta chain derives from a study of blood T cell repertoires in COVID-19. Across the study: PBMCs, B-cell-depleted T cells, or T cells were the source of the cDNA or gDNA that made up the material.

In the source study's methods: The authors estimated nucleated cell counts from reference gene primer amplification. Measured with immunoSEQ multiplex PCR; TCRdb has only the in-frame clones, and not every one. V and J calls and clone size are copied from that table; D and trimming were computed from the DNA. In the table there are about 190,000 clones, approximately 82% of which are singletons. The V gene end was trimmed by 4 bases and the J gene end by 7 bases; junction bases not matched to a gene: 25. This CDR3 is built from 22 residues. Per the germline V gene, CDR1 is MGHRA and CDR2 is YSYEKL. The study drew participants aged roughly 18 to 95 years from 20 to 30 US areas.

Sequencing was done on a sample of PBMCs or T cells enriched from blood (not recorded which). The receptor was isolated from a woman aged 60-70 years with acute COVID-19. The gene calls are TRBV4-1 and TRBJ2-1, with 13 bases lining up with TRBD2. The CDR3 region is CASSPPDSFPGLAGRLGNEQFF. The CDR3, as DNA: TGCGCCAGCAGCCCCCCGGACAGTTTCCCGGGACTAGCGGGACGGCTTGGGAATGAGCAGTTCTTC.